A single sample is the source of the 19 T cell receptor beta chains below, sequenced in a study of blood T cell repertoires in COVID-19. Assay: immunoSEQ multiplex PCR; the TCRdb copy retains only in-frame clones and omits some. The sample includes about 130,000 clones, 70% to 75% seen only once; the top ten take around 5.5%. Source material: peripheral blood. The receptors derive from a man aged 55 to 69 with acute or convalescent COVID-19.

The rearrangement joins TRBV7-2 to TRBJ1-2; D gene ambiguous. V gave up 1 base and J gave up 7 bases, with 13 bases separating them. Germline assignment: CDR1 SGHTA and CDR2 FQGNSA. The CDR3 is 14 residues long. The CDR3 nucleotides read TGTGCCAGCAGCTTAGAAGCGGGGAAGGGTGGCTACACCTTC. Encoded protein: CASSLEAGKGGYTF.

The genes are TRBV5-6 and TRBJ2-2, with 8 bases that match TRBD2. V gave up 1 base and J gave up 0 bases; unmatched junction bases: 2. This CDR3 contains 16 residues. The V gene's germline CDR1 is SGHDT and CDR2 YYEEEE. CDR3 protein: CASSLFSGTNTGELFF. The CDR3 bases are TGTGCCAGCAGCTTGTTTAGCGGGACGAACACCGGGGAGCTGTTTTTT. Full variable domain (missing parts from reference TRBV5-6 and TRBJ2-2): DAGVTQSPTHLIKTRGQQVTLRCSPKSGHDTVSWYQQALGQGPQFIFQYYEEEERQRGNFPDRFSGHQFPNYSSELNVNALLLGDSALYLCASSLFSGTNTGELFFGEGSRLTVL.

This clone has more than one count but fewer than ten. The rearrangement uses TRBV29-1 and TRBJ2-2, with 7 bases lining up with TRBD1. This CDR3 has 13 amino acids. In germline, CDR1 is SQVTM, CDR2 ANQGSEA. The V and J ends lost 5 bases and 1 base, in that order; junction bases with no gene match: 1. CDR3 sequence: CSVRDRNTGELFF. Here the CDR3 DNA reads TGCAGCGTTAGGGACAGGAACACCGGGGAGCTGTTTTTT.

This chain connects TRBV6-1 to TRBJ1-2, with no clear D. Trimming pared 6 bases from V and 0 bases from J, leaving 8 bases between. The CDR3 consists of 13 residues. Germline CDR1 and CDR2: MNHNS and SASEGT. The DNA of the CDR3 is TGTGCCAGCAGCACTACTTCTAACTATGGCTACACCTTC. As protein: CASSTTSNYGYTF.

The chain carries TRBV12-3 or TRBV12-4 and TRBJ2-7; D perhaps matches TRBD2 (5 bases). The V and J ends lost 6 bases and 3 bases respectively, with 12 bases between them. This CDR3 comprises 13 residues. CDR3 bases: TGTGCCAGCAGGATTCACGGGGTCTACGAGCAGTACTTC. The encoded protein is CASRIHGVYEQYF.

The chain joins TRBV7-6 to TRBJ2-2, with TRBD1 matching 8 bases. The CDR3 is 16 residues long. CDR1 is SGHVS and CDR2 is FNYEAQ in the germline V gene. Trimming at V came to 5 bases and at J to 7 bases, leaving 12 bases not matched to a gene. In nucleotides, the CDR3 is TGTGCCAGCAGCCGCTCCGGCAGGGGGCATGGCGGGGAGCTGTTTTTT. Protein: CASSRSGRGHGGELFF.

The CDR3 is CAWSFPGQNYNSPLHF. The CDR3 region has the DNA TGTGCCTGGAGTTTCCCAGGACAGAACTATAATTCACCCCTCCACTTT. The V call is TRBV30, the J call TRBJ1-6, with a possible D match to TRBD1 (6 bases). CDR1 is GTSNPN and CDR2 is SVGIG in the germline V gene (reference sequence). V dropped 2 bases and J dropped 3 bases, with 14 bases sitting between them. CDR3 length equals 16 residues. Drawing the rest from reference TRBV30 and TRBJ1-6, the complete variable domain is SQTIHQWPATLVQPVGSPLSLECTVEGTSNPNLYWYRQAAGRGLQLLFYSVGIGQISSEVPQNLSASRPQDRQFILSSKKLLLSDSGFYLCAWSFPGQNYNSPLHFGNGTRLTVT.

The V and J genes are TRBV11-2 and TRBJ1-2; tentative D call: TRBD1 (5 bases). CDR3 length: 14 amino acids. V was shortened by 7 bases and J by 0 bases, with 12 bases between the two germline ends. Germline CDR1 and CDR2: SGHAT and FQNNGV. The CDR3 is CASTRGPANYGYTF. The CDR3 DNA follows: TGTGCCAGCACTAGGGGCCCTGCTAACTATGGCTACACCTTC. The full variable domain, rest sourced from reference TRBV11-2 and TRBJ1-2, is EAGVAQSPRYKIIEKRQSVAFWCNPISGHATLYWYQQILGQGPKLLIQFQNNGVVDDSQLPKDRFSAERLKGVDSTLKIQPAKLEDSAVYLCASTRGPANYGYTFGSGTRLTVV.

This chain links TRBV18 with TRBJ2-2, with 12 positions matching TRBD2. With 3 bases clipped from V and 2 bases from J, the junction kept 10 bases outside the gene matches. Per the germline V gene, CDR1 is KGHSH and CDR2 is LQKENI. The CDR3 spans 19 residues. The CDR3 nucleotides read TGTGCCAGCTCACCGCTAGGACTAGCGGGATTAGTTAACACCGGGGAGCTGTTTTTT. It encodes CASSPLGLAGLVNTGELFF. Full variable domain (remainder filled in from reference TRBV18 and TRBJ2-2): NAGVMQNPRHLVRRRGQEARLRCSPMKGHSHVYWYRQLPEEGLKFMVYLQKENIIDESGMPKERFSAEFPKEGPSILRIQQVVRGDSAAYFCASSPLGLAGLVNTGELFFGEGSRLTVL.

The rearrangement uses TRBV7-9 and TRBJ2-1; 8 bases are shared with TRBD2. CDR3 length: 14 residues. J lost 11 bases, V lost 2 bases, and 8 bases had no gene match. The germline V gene encodes CDR1 SEHNR and CDR2 FQNEAQ (reference sequence). CDR3 coding DNA: TGTGCCAGCAGCTTACCCCGCCTAGCGGGCAAGCAGTTCTTC. It encodes CASSLPRLAGKQFF.

J is TRBJ2-7 and V is TRBV21-1; TRBD1, the table's D call, lacks a check against the DNA. TRBV21-1 is termed a pseudogene. The CDR3 is made up of 15 amino acids. The CDR3 sequence is CASSKIRDSAYEQYF. For the CDR3, the DNA is TGTGCCAGCAGCAAGATCCGGGACAGCGCCTACGAGCAGTACTTC.

The chain combines TRBV7-6 with TRBJ2-7; D gene ambiguous. Trimming removed 3 bases at V and 5 bases at J, with 11 bases between. The germline V gene encodes CDR1 SGHVS and CDR2 FNYEAQ. The CDR3 loop spans 13 amino acids. The CDR3 sequence: CASSFLGAHEQYF. Here the CDR3 DNA reads TGTGCCAGCAGCTTTTTGGGCGCCCACGAGCAGTACTTC.

The J gene is TRBJ2-7, the V gene TRBV7-8, with D possibly matching TRBD1 (5 bases). The V gene's germline CDR1 is SGHVS and CDR2 FQNEAQ. The germline V and J ends were trimmed by 2 bases and 6 bases, with 11 bases remaining between them. This CDR3 is 13 amino acids long. CDR3 residues: CASSLRQGTEQYF. The CDR3 DNA reads as TGTGCCAGCAGCTTACGTCAGGGAACCGAGCAGTACTTC.

This clone was observed many times. The V and J genes are TRBV6-5 and TRBJ1-6; D perhaps matches TRBD1 (6 bases). Germline CDR1 and CDR2: MNHEY and SVGAGI. This CDR3 is built from 13 residues. V was clipped by 7 bases and J by 8 bases, with 12 bases between them. Here the CDR3 reads CASTRQAYSPLHF. The CDR3 coding sequence is TGTGCCAGCACTCGACAGGCGTATTCACCCCTCCACTTT.

The chain combines TRBV5-6 with TRBJ2-1; 8 bases are shared with TRBD2. The CDR3 consists of 14 residues. Trimming at V came to 0 bases and at J to 7 bases, leaving 3 bases not matched to a gene. Germline V CDR1 and CDR2: SGHDT, YYEEEE. The CDR3 region is CASSLGLARNEQFF. DNA for the CDR3: TGTGCCAGCAGCTTGGGACTAGCGCGGAATGAGCAGTTCTTC.

V usage is TRBV19 and J usage is TRBJ1-2; 9 bases agree with TRBD1. Per the germline V gene, CDR1 is LNHDA and CDR2 is SQIVND (reference sequence). Germline trimming cut 6 bases from V and 5 bases from J; bases unmatched to any gene: 10. The CDR3 sequence is 15 residues long. The CDR3 reads CASRAGGTGIYGYTF. DNA for the CDR3: TGTGCCAGTAGAGCGGGCGGGACAGGGATATATGGCTACACCTTC. The variable domain in full, with the rest retrieved from reference TRBV19 and TRBJ1-2, is DGGITQSPKYLFRKEGQNVTLSCEQNLNHDAMYWYRQDPGQGLRLIYYSQIVNDFQKGDIAEGYSVSREKKESFPLTVTSAQKNPTAFYLCASRAGGTGIYGYTFGSGTRLTVV.

This sequence joins TRBV29-1 and TRBJ1-2; 8 positions agree with TRBD1. V dropped 7 bases and J dropped 6; count of bases not matched to a gene: 4. The CDR3 covers 11 residues. Germline V gives CDR1 SQVTM, CDR2 ANQGSEA. The CDR3 protein is CSGQGLNGYTF. In nucleotides, the CDR3 is TGCAGCGGACAGGGGCTTAATGGCTACACCTTC.

The gene calls are TRBV13 and TRBJ2-1; 7 nucleotides match TRBD2. Germline V gene sequence: CDR1 PRHDT, CDR2 FYEKMQ (reference sequence). The CDR3 is 12 amino acids. Unmatched junction bases numbered 2, after V lost 4 bases and J lost 8 bases. The CDR3 DNA follows: TGTGCCAGCAGCTGGCGGGGGTATGAGCAGTTCTTC. Translation gives CASSWRGYEQFF.

The chain uses TRBV6-6 and TRBJ1-1; 7 positions agree with TRBD1. The V gene's germline CDR1 is MNHNY and CDR2 SVGAGI (reference sequence). The CDR3 covers 13 residues. J gave up 2 bases and V 9 bases, and 6 bases lay outside the gene matches. The CDR3, as DNA: TGTGCCAGTATGAGACAGGGCAACACTGAAGCTTTCTTT. Amino acid sequence: CASMRQGNTEAFF.